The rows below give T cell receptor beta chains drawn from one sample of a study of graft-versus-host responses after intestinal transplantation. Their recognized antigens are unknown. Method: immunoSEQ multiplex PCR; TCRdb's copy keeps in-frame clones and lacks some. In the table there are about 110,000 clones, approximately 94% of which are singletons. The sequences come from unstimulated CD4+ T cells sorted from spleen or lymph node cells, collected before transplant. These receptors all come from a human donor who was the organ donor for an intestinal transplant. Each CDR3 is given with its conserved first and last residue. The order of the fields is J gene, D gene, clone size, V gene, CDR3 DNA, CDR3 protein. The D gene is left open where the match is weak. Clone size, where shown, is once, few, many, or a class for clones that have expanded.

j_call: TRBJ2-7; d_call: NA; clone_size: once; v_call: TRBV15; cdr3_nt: TGTGCCACCAGCAGAGATCTTGGGGGCGGGTACGAGCAGTACTTC; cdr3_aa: CATSRDLGGGYEQYF
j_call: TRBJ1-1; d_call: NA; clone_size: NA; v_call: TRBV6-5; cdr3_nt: TGTGCCAGCAGTTTGGGATTCCTGAACACTGAAGCTTTCTTT; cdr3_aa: CASSLGFLNTEAFF
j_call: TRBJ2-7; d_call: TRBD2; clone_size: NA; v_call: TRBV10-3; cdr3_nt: TGTGCCATCTCGGGCGGGAGGTCATACGAGCAGTACTTC; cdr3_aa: CAISGGRSYEQYF
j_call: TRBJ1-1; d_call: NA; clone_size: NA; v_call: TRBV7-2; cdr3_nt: TGTGCCAGCAGCTTACAGGGTCCGAACACTGAAGCTTTCTTT; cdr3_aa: CASSLQGPNTEAFF
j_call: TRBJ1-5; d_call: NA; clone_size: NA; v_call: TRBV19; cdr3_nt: TGTGCCAGTAGTATAAGTAGCAATCAGCCCCAGCATTTT; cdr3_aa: CASSISSNQPQHF
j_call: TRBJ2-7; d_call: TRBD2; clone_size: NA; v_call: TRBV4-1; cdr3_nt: TGCGCCAGCAGCCAAAAACTAGCGGGAGCCCAGCAGTACTTC; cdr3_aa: CASSQKLAGAQQYF
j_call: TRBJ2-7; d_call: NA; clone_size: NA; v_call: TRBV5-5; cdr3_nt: TGTGCCAGCAGCTTGGAGTCCTACGAGCAGTACTTC; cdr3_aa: CASSLESYEQYF
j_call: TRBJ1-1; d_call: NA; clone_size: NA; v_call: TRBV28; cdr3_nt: TGTGCCAGCAGTTCCCCCGCCCCGGAGGACACTGAAGCTTTCTTT; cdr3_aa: CASSSPAPEDTEAFF
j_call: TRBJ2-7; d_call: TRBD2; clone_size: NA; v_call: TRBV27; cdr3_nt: TGTGCCAGCAGTTTCCGCGGACTAGCGCCCTACGAGCAGTACTTC; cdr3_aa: CASSFRGLAPYEQYF
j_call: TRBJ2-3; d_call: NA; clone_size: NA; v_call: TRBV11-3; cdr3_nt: TGTGCCAGCAGCAAGGGCCCAGATACGCAGTATTTT; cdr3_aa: CASSKGPDTQYF
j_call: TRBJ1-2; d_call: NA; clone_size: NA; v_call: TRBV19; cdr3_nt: TGTGCCAGTAGCCCAGGGTTACACTATGGCTACACCTTC; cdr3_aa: CASSPGLHYGYTF
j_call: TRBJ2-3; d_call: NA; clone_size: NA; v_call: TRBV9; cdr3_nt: TGTGCCAGCAGCGTATTTGCTTTCACTAGCACAGATACGCAGTATTTT; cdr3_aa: CASSVFAFTSTDTQYF
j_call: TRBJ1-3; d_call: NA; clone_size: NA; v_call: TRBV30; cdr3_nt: TGTGCCTGGAGTGTACGACTCCGGGGGTACTCTGGAAACACCATATATTTT; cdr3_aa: CAWSVRLRGYSGNTIYF
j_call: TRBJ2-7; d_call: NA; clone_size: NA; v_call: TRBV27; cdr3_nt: TGTGCCAGCAGGGATACAGGGCATGAGCAGTACTTC; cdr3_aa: CASRDTGHEQYF
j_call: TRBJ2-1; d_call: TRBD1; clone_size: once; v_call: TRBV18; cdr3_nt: TGTGCCAGCTCCGGGACAGGGGGCTGGGCATACAATGAGCAGTTCTTC; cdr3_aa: CASSGTGGWAYNEQFF
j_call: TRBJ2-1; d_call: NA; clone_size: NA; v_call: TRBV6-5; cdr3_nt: TGTGCCAGCAGTGCACAGGGATTCGGCAATGAGCAGTTCTTC; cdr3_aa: CASSAQGFGNEQFF
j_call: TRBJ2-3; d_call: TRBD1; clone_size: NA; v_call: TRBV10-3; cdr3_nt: TGTGCCATCGGGACAGGGCTAGATACGCAGTATTTT; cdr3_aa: CAIGTGLDTQYF
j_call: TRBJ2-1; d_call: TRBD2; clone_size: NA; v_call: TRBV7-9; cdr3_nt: TGTGCCAGCAGCTTAGAACTAGCGGGGGGCAGGGATGAGCAGTTCTTC; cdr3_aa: CASSLELAGGRDEQFF
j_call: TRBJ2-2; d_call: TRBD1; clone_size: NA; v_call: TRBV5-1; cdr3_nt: TGCGCCAGCAGCAGGGAACAGGGGGCCGGGGAGCTGTTTTTT; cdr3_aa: CASSREQGAGELFF
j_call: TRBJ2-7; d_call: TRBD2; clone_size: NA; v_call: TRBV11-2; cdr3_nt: TGTGCCAGCAGCTTATCTCAGACTAGCGGGAGGGCCGTTTCCTACGAGCAGTACTTC; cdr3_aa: CASSLSQTSGRAVSYEQYF
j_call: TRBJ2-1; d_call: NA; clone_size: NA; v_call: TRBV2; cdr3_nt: TGTGCCAGCAGTCCAATAACCTACAATGAGCAGTTCTTC; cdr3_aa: CASSPITYNEQFF
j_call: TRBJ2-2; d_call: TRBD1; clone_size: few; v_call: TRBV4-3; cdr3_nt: TGCGCCAGCAGCCTACGACAGGGGGCCTGGGTCGGGGAGCTGTTTTTT; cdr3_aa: CASSLRQGAWVGELFF
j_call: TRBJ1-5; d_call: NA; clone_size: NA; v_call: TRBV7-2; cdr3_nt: TGTGCCAGCAGCTTAGATAGCAATCAGCCCCAGCATTTT; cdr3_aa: CASSLDSNQPQHF
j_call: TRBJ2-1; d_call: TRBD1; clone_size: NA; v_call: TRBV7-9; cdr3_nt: TGTGCCAGCAGCAGCCGGGACAGGGGGCGCGGTGAGCAGTTCTTC; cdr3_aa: CASSSRDRGRGEQFF
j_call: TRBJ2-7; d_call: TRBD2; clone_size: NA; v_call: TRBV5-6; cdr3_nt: TGTGCCAGCAGCTTGGGACTAGCGGGAGGTTACTACGAGCAGTACTTC; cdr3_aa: CASSLGLAGGYYEQYF
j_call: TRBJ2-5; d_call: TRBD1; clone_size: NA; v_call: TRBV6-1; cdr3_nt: TGTGCCAGCAGGAGGCCCGGGACAGGGGAGACCCAGTACTTC; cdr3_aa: CASRRPGTGETQYF
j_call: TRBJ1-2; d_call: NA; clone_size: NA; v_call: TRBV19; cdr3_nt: TGTGCCAGTAGTATAGAAGAGGGCCTTCCTTACGGCTACACCTTC; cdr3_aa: CASSIEEGLPYGYTF
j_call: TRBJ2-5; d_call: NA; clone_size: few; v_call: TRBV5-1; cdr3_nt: TGCGCCAGCAGCTGGGAGGGGGGAGAGACCCAGTACTTC; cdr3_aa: CASSWEGGETQYF
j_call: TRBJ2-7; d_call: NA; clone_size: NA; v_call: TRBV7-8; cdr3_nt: TGTGCCAGCAGCAGCGACAGTGACGAGCAGTACTTC; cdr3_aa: CASSSDSDEQYF
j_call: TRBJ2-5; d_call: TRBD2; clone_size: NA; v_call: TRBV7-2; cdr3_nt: TGTGCCAGCAGCCGCGGGACTACCCGAGAGACCCAGTACTTC; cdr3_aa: CASSRGTTRETQYF
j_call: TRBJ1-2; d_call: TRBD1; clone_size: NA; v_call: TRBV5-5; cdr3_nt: TGTGCCAGCAGCTGGGACAGGGTAAAAGGCTACACCTTC; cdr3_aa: CASSWDRVKGYTF
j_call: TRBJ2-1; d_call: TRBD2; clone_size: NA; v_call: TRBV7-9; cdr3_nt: TGTGCCAGCAGCTTAAGGGGAGGGCTCACCTACAATGAGCAGTTCTTC; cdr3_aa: CASSLRGGLTYNEQFF
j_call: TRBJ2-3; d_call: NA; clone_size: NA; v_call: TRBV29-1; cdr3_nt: TGCAGCGTTGATGTTGATACGCAGTATTTT; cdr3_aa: CSVDVDTQYF
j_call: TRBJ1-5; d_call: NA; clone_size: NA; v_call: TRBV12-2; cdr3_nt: TGTGCAAGTCGCTTTTTACAAGCCAAAGCGACGGTTCAATCAGAAACCCAGCATTTT; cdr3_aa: CASRFLQAKATVQSETQHF
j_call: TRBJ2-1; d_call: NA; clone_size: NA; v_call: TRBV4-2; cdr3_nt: TGTGCCAGCAGCCCTCCAGGGGATTACTACAATGAGCAGTTCTTC; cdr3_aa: CASSPPGDYYNEQFF
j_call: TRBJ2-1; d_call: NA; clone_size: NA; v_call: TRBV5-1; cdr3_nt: TGCGCCAGCAGCGATCCCCGGGTTGAGCAGTTCTTC; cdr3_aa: CASSDPRVEQFF
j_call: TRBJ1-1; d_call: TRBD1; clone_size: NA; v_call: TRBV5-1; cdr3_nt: TGCGCCAGCAGCCACCTACCGGGACAGGAGGCCACTGAAGCTTTCTTT; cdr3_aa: CASSHLPGQEATEAFF
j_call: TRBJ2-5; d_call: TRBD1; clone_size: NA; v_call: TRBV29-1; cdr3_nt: TGCAGCGGAGAAACAGGGGTGGAGACCCAGTACTTC; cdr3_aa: CSGETGVETQYF
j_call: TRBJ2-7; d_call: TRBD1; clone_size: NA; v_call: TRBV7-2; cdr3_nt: TGTGCCAGCAGCGAAAGCGGGACAGGGCCCTACGAGCAGTACTTC; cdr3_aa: CASSESGTGPYEQYF
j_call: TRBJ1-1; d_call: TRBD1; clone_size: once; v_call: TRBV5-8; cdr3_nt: TGTGCCAGCAGCCGAAGGGGGCCGAACACTGAAGCTTTCTTT; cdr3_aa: CASSRRGPNTEAFF